Each of the 20 T cell receptor beta chains below was sequenced from the same sample in a study of shared clonotypes between healthy human individuals. This table comes from immunoSEQ multiplex PCR, and its TCRdb copy is limited to in-frame clones, with some not included. This repertoire shows about 2.5 million clones, 85% to 95% found once; its top ten account for 0.37%. Input material: naive CD4+ T cells from PBMCs. Subset in this sample: CD45RA+ positively selected. Receptors originate from a man aged 18 to 29 in good health. Some clones in this sample may be carry-over from other donors' samples.

The chain couples TRBV15 to TRBJ1-1; maybe TRBD1 (6 bases). Trimming took 4 bases from V and 0 from J, leaving 12 bases between them. The CDR3 is 15 amino acids. CDR1 is LNHNV, CDR2 YYDKDF, per germline (reference sequence). The CDR3 region is CATSKPGAVNTEAFF. CDR3 coding DNA: TGTGCCACCAGCAAGCCAGGGGCGGTGAACACTGAAGCTTTCTTT.

The chain joins TRBV5-4 to TRBJ1-5; D gene uncertain. The CDR3 loop spans 13 amino acids. Germline CDR1 SGHNT, CDR2 YYREEE (reference sequence). Trimming took 4 bases from V and 6 from J, leaving 11 bases between them. CDR3 protein: CASSPGLGQPQHF. The CDR3 DNA sequence: TGTGCCAGCAGCCCAGGACTAGGTCAGCCCCAGCATTTT.

On this clone itself: Other DNA sequences in this specimen translate into the identical CDR3. The V call is TRBV18, the J call TRBJ1-1; D call uncertain. CDR3 length equals 13 residues. Germline-derived CDR1 and CDR2 are KGHSH and LQKENI. V was cut by 0 bases and J by 4 bases, with 6 bases left in between. CDR3 bases: TGTGCCAGCTCACCACCGGGCAGCACTGAAGCTTTCTTT. Residues: CASSPPGSTEAFF.

The J gene is TRBJ2-5, the V gene TRBV7-9; 7 positions match TRBD2. V lost 6 bases and J lost 5; bases outside the gene matches: 12. Germline-derived CDR1 and CDR2 are SEHNR and FQNEAQ (reference sequence). This CDR3 has 15 amino acids. The CDR3 nucleotides read TGTGCCAGCAGTTTCAGAGGCAGGGAGGGGGAGACCCAGTACTTC. Protein product: CASSFRGREGETQYF.

V gene TRBV4-1 combines with J gene TRBJ2-3, with D maybe TRBD2 (6 bases). V shed 4 bases and J shed 6 bases, with 14 bases lying between them. The germline CDR1 and CDR2 sequences are MGHRA and YSYEKL. The CDR3 consists of 14 residues. This CDR3 reads CASSLGGAEDTQYF. The CDR3 DNA reads TGCGCCAGCAGCCTCGGAGGGGCCGAGGATACGCAGTATTTT.

The V and J genes are TRBV20-1 and TRBJ2-7; 10 positions agree with TRBD1. The CDR3 runs 11 residues. Per the germline V gene, CDR1 is DFQATT and CDR2 is SNEGSKA (reference sequence). The CDR3: CGKGQGDEQYF. CDR3 DNA: TGCGGCAAAGGACAGGGGGACGAGCAGTACTTC.

The CDR3 DNA sequence: TGTGCCAGCAGCCCCCGACAGGGGTTTTTCAATGAGCAGTTCTTC. This sequence encodes CASSPRQGFFNEQFF. The chain couples TRBV9 to TRBJ2-1, with 8 nucleotides matching TRBD1. This CDR3 region has 15 residues. The V gene's germline CDR1 is SGDLS and CDR2 YYNGEE. The junction had 9 bases not matched to a gene; V was cut back by 4 bases and J by 6 bases.

The J gene is TRBJ2-1, the V gene TRBV7-2, with D perhaps TRBD2 (5 bases). This CDR3 contains 15 residues. In germline, CDR1 is SGHTA, CDR2 FQGNSA. V lost 3 bases and J 4 bases, leaving 13 bases between the germline ends. The CDR3 coding sequence is TGTGCCAGCAGCTTCACCACGGACTTGTACAATGAGCAGTTCTTC. Translated: CASSFTTDLYNEQFF.

This rearrangement joins TRBV11-3 to TRBJ2-1; unclear D gene. V lost 3 bases, J lost 8 bases, and 8 bases lay in between. Germline values: CDR1 SGHNT, CDR2 YENEEA. The CDR3 runs 12 residues. CDR3 bases: TGTGCCAGCAGCTTGACCTCCCATGAGCAGTTCTTC. It encodes CASSLTSHEQFF.

The chain is built from TRBV5-1 and TRBJ2-1, with 9 bases matching TRBD2. The CDR3 loop spans 16 amino acids. CDR1 and CDR2 (germline): SGHRS, YFSETQ. The junction had 12 bases not matched to a gene; V was cut back by 4 bases and J by 7 bases. The CDR3: CASSPRASGVVNEQFF. CDR3 coding DNA: TGCGCCAGCAGCCCGCGGGCTAGCGGGGTTGTAAATGAGCAGTTCTTC.

The chain joins TRBV28 to TRBJ2-3; unclear D gene. CDR1 and CDR2 (germline): MDHEN, SYDVKM. CDR3 size: 14 residues. V was trimmed by 2 bases and J by 2 bases, leaving 8 bases between them. The chain's CDR3 is CASSLKGSTDTQYF. The CDR3 DNA is TGTGCCAGCAGTTTAAAGGGCTCCACAGATACGCAGTATTTT. Based on the CDR3 plus reference TRBV28 and TRBJ2-3, the full variable domain is DVKVTQSSRYLVKRTGEKVFLECVQDMDHENMFWYRQDPGLGLRLIYFSYDVKMKEKGDIPEGYSVSREKKERFSLILESASTNQTSMYLCASSLKGSTDTQYFGPGTRLTVL.

This rearrangement joins TRBV5-1 to TRBJ1-4, with a weak D call TRBD1 (5 bases). Per germline, CDR1 SGHRS and CDR2 YFSETQ. CDR3 length equals 14 residues. The germline V and J ends were trimmed by 4 bases and 3 bases, with 10 bases remaining between them. Here the CDR3 DNA reads TGCGCCAGCAGCGTGGGGGACGCTAATGAAAAACTGTTTTTT. Encoded protein: CASSVGDANEKLFF.

The chain has TRBV7-9 and TRBJ2-1; 14 positions agree with TRBD2. The V segment lost 2 bases and the J segment 10 bases; nucleotides outside the gene matches: 4. The CDR3 covers 15 residues. Germline V CDR1 and CDR2: SEHNR, FQNEAQ (reference sequence). The CDR3 coding sequence is TGTGCCAGCAGCTTAAGACTAGCGGGAGGGGTGGAGCAGTTCTTC. Its translation is CASSLRLAGGVEQFF. The whole variable domain, filled in from reference TRBV7-9 and TRBJ2-1, reads DTGVSQNPRHKITKRGQNVTFRCDPISEHNRLYWYRQTLGQGPEFLTYFQNEAQLEKSRLLSDRFSAERPKGSFSTLEIQRTEQGDSAMYLCASSLRLAGGVEQFFGPGTRLTVL.

The chain has TRBV2 and TRBJ2-5, with 8 bases fitting TRBD2. The CDR3 has 15 amino acids. Trimming took 10 bases from V and 4 from J; bases not matched to a gene: 14. Germline loops: CDR1 SNHLY, CDR2 FYNNEI. The CDR3 region has the DNA TGTGCCACCCACGGCGCCGACCTAGCGGGAGAGACCCAGTACTTC. Translated: CATHGADLAGETQYF. The complete variable domain, with remaining parts taken from reference TRBV2 and TRBJ2-5, reads EPEVTQTPSHQVTQMGQEVILRCVPISNHLYFYWYRQILGQKVEFLVSFYNNEISEKSEIFDDQFSVERPDGSNFTLKIRSTKLEDSAMYFCATHGADLAGETQYFGPGTRLLVL.

The J gene is TRBJ1-2, the V gene TRBV5-6; D remains unclear. The CDR3 runs to 15 residues. Germline V lookup: CDR1 SGHDT, CDR2 YYEEEE. Trimming removed 1 base at V and 2 bases at J, with 12 bases between. This chain's CDR3 is CASSLRQVGNYGYTF. In nucleotides, the CDR3 is TGTGCCAGCAGCTTGAGGCAGGTGGGAAACTATGGCTACACCTTC.

This rearrangement joins TRBV21-1 to TRBJ2-7; the table calls TRBD1, which could not be checked here. TRBV21-1 is described as a pseudogene. CDR3 length: 17 amino acids. The CDR3 DNA sequence: TGTGCCAGCAGCTTCCGCCCGAAGGGACAGGGGGCTAGAGAGCAGTACTTC. Translated, it gives CASSFRPKGQGAREQYF.

This chain connects TRBV5-1 to TRBJ1-3; 7 bases fit TRBD1. Losses at the gene ends were 4 bases for V and 2 bases for J; bases not matched to a gene: 9. The CDR3 has 16 amino acids. Germline CDR1 is SGHRS and CDR2 is YFSETQ. The CDR3 DNA is TGCGCCAGCAGCCAAATGGGCAGGGGGACTGGAAACACCATATATTTT. It specifies CASSQMGRGTGNTIYF. The whole variable domain, remainder taken from reference TRBV5-1 and TRBJ1-3, is KAGVTQTPRYLIKTRGQQVTLSCSPISGHRSVSWYQQTPGQGLQFLFEYFSETQRNKGNFPGRFSGRQFSNSRSEMNVSTLELGDSALYLCASSQMGRGTGNTIYFGEGSWLTVV.

The chain has TRBV7-6 and TRBJ1-4, with D tentatively TRBD1 (6 bases). Germline V gives CDR1 SGHVS, CDR2 FNYEAQ. The CDR3 contains 15 residues. V lost 2 bases to trimming and J lost 5 bases, with 12 bases between them. The CDR3 protein is CASSLMRGGNEKLFF. In nucleotides, the CDR3 is TGTGCCAGCAGCTTAATGCGGGGGGGCAATGAAAAACTGTTTTTT.

The chain is built from TRBV19 and TRBJ2-2, with 11 positions matching TRBD2. CDR1 and CDR2 from the germline V gene are LNHDA and SQIVND (reference sequence). V trimming: 4 bases; J trimming: 8 bases; junction bases outside the gene matches: 6. There are 15 residues in the CDR3. CDR3 DNA sequence: TGTGCCAGTAGTAAACTAGCGGGAGTATCTGGGGAGCTGTTTTTT. Its translation: CASSKLAGVSGELFF.

The chain couples TRBV5-1 to TRBJ2-3; D remains unclear. With 4 bases removed from V and 0 bases from J, the gap between germline ends came to 15 bases. CDR1 and CDR2 (germline): SGHRS, YFSETQ. The CDR3 is made up of 16 amino acids. The CDR3 DNA follows: TGCGCCAGCAGCCGGAGAATTGGCTCTAGCACAGATACGCAGTATTTT. This translates into CASSRRIGSSTDTQYF. The variable domain in full, completed from reference TRBV5-1 and TRBJ2-3, reads KAGVTQTPRYLIKTRGQQVTLSCSPISGHRSVSWYQQTPGQGLQFLFEYFSETQRNKGNFPGRFSGRQFSNSRSEMNVSTLELGDSALYLCASSRRIGSSTDTQYFGPGTRLTVL.